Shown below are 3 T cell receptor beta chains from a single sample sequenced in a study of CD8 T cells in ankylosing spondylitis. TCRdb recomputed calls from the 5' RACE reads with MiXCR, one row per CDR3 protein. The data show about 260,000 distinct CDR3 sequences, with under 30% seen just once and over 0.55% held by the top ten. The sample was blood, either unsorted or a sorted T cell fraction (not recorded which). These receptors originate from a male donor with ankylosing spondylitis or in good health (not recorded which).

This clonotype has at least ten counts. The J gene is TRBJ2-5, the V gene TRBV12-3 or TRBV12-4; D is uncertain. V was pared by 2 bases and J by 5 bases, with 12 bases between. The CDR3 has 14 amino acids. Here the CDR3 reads CASSLSGVRETQYF. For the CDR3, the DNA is TGTGCCAGCAGTTTATCTGGGGTCCGGGAGACCCAGTACTTC.

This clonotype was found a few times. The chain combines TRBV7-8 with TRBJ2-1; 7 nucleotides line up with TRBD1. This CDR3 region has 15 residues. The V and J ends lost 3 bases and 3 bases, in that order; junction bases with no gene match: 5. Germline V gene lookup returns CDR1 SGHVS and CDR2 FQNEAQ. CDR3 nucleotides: TGTGCCAGCAGCTTGGGTTCAGGGGGCTACAATGAGCAGTTCTTC. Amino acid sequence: CASSLGSGGYNEQFF.

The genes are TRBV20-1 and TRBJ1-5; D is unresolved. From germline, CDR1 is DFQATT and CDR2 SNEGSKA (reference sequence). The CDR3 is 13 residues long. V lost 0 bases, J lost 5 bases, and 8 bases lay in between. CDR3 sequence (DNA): TGCAGTGCTAGAGATGAGACCTATCAGCCCCAGCATTTT. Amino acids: CSARDETYQPQHF.